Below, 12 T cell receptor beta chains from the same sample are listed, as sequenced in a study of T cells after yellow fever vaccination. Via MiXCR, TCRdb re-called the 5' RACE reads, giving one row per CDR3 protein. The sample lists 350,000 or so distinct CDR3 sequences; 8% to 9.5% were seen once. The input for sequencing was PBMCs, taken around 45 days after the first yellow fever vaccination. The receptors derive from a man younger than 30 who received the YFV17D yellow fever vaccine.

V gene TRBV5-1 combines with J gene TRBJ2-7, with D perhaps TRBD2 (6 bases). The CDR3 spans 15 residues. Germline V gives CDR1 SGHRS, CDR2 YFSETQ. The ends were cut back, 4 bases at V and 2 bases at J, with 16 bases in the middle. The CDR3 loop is CASSGGLSPPYEQYF. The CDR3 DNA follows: TGCGCCAGCAGCGGGGGACTTTCTCCTCCCTACGAGCAGTACTTC.

The CDR3 loop reads CASSMGGWELFF. The CDR3 nucleotides are TGTGCCAGCAGCATGGGGGGGTGGGAGCTGTTTTTT. V gene TRBV11-2 combines with J gene TRBJ2-2, with 7 bases matching TRBD2. V dropped 5 bases and J dropped 9; count of bases not matched to a gene: 3. The CDR3 totals 12 residues. Germline CDR1 SGHAT, CDR2 FQNNGV.

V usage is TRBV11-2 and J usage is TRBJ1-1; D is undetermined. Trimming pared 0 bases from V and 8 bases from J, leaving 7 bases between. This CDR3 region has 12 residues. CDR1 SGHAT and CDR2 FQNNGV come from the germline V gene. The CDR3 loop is CASSLDGREAFF. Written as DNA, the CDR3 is TGTGCCAGCAGCTTAGACGGCAGAGAAGCTTTCTTT.

In DNA form, the CDR3 reads TGCAGCGTTGAAGATGTCTACAATGAGCAGTTCTTC. Translation: CSVEDVYNEQFF. The V call is TRBV29-1, the J call TRBJ2-1; no clear D gene. Germline V gene sequence: CDR1 SQVTM, CDR2 ANQGSEA. This CDR3 region has 12 residues. V was pared by 0 bases and J by 3 bases, with 3 bases between.

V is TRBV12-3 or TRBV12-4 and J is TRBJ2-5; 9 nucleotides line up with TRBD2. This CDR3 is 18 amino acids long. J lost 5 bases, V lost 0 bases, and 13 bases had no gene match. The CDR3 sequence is CASSLARGSGGERETQYF. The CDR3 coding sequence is TGTGCCAGCAGTTTAGCGCGGGGTAGCGGGGGAGAGCGTGAGACCCAGTACTTC.

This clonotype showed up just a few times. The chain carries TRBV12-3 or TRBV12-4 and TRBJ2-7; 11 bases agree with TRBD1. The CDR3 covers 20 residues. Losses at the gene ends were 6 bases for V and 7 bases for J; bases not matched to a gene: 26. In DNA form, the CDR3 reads TGTGCCAGCAGCCCAAGGACAGGGGGCCTTATCTACTACGAGCTATCGGAGCAGTACTTC. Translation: CASSPRTGGLIYYELSEQYF.

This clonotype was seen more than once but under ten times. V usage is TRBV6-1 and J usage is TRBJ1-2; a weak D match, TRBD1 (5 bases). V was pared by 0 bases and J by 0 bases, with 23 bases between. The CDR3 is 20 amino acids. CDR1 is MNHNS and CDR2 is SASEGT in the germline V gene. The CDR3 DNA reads TGTGCCAGCAGTGAAGCGCCTGCAGGGCAAAACGCGGCAGCTAACTATGGCTACACCTTC. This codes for CASSEAPAGQNAAANYGYTF.

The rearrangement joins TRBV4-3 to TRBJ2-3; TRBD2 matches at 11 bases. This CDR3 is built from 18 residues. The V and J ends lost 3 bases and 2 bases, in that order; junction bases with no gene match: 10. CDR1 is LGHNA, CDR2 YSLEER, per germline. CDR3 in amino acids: CASSQAGSSGGNTDTQYF. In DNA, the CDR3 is TGCGCCAGCAGCCAGGCGGGATCTAGCGGGGGGAACACAGATACGCAGTATTTT.

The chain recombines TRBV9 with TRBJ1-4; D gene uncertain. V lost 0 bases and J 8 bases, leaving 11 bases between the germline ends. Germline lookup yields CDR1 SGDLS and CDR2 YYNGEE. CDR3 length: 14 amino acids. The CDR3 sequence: CASSVGRSGEKLFF. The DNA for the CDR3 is TGTGCCAGCAGCGTAGGGCGGTCTGGAGAAAAACTGTTTTTT.

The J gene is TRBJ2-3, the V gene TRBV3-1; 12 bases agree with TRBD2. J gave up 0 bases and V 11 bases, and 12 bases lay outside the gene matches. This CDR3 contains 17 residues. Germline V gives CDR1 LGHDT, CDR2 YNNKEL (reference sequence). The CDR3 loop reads CASTQGLAGISTDTQYF. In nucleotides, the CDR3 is TGTGCCTCCACCCAAGGACTAGCGGGGATAAGCACAGATACGCAGTATTTT.

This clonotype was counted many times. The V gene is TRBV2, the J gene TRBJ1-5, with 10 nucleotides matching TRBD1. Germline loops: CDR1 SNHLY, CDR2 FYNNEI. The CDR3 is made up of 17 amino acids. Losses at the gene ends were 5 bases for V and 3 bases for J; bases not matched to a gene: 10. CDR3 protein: CASSSDRGPGINQPQHF. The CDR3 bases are TGTGCCAGCAGTTCCGACAGGGGGCCTGGAATCAATCAGCCCCAGCATTTT.

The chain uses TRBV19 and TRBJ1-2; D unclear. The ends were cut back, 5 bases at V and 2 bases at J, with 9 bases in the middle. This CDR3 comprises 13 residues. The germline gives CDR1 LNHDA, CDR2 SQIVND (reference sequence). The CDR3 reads CASSVAGNYGYTF. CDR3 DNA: TGTGCCAGTAGTGTAGCGGGGAACTATGGCTACACCTTC.